This TCR beta chain came from a study of blood T cell repertoires in COVID-19. As processed by the authors: Scientists estimated how many nucleated cells there were by amplifying reference gene primers. Only in-frame clones appear in the TCRdb table, and some are missing; sequencing was by immunoSEQ multiplex PCR. V and J calls plus clone size are reproduced from that table; the DNA served to infer D and trimming. The sample shows fewer than 150,000 clones, roughly four fifths of them seen only once. CDR1 and CDR2 from the germline V gene are LGHDT and YNNKEL (reference sequence). The CDR3 has 14 residues. Trimming cost V 3 bases and J 0 bases, with 8 bases left between them.

Sequenced: PBMCs or T cells enriched from blood (not recorded which). This rearrangement joins TRBV3-1 (or the pseudogene TRBV3-2) to TRBJ1-2, with D possibly matching TRBD1 (6 bases). The clonotype comes from a man aged 25 to 40 who had recovered from COVID-19. In DNA, the CDR3 is TGTGCCAGCAGCCATAGACAGGCTAACTATGGCTACACCTTC. Translation gives CASSHRQANYGYTF.